The 21 T cell receptor beta chains given below trace back to one sample, sequenced in a study of T cell repertoires in cytomegalovirus infection. One entry per CDR3 protein results from TCRdb running MiXCR on the reads. The table includes around 740,000 distinct CDR3 sequences, roughly a third detected once. Source material: PBMCs. The receptors stem from a human donor in good health (CMV status not recorded). Some clones in this sample may be carry-over from other donors' samples.

This clonotype was seen more than once but under ten times. The rearrangement joins TRBV6-5 to TRBJ2-5; 8 bases fit TRBD2. Looked up from germline, CDR1 is MNHEY and CDR2 is SVGAGI. V lost 4 bases to trimming and J lost 7 bases; unmatched junction nucleotides: 11. The length of the CDR3 is 15 residues. DNA of the CDR3: TGTGCCAGCAGTTTTACAGGGACCCGGGAGGGGACCCAGTACTTC. Translating it yields CASSFTGTREGTQYF.

This clonotype has more than one count but fewer than ten. This chain joins TRBV20-1 and TRBJ1-5, with 10 bases lining up with TRBD1. The trim removed 2 bases at V and 6 bases at J, leaving 7 bases unmatched. The CDR3 sequence is 15 residues long. Germline V lookup: CDR1 DFQATT, CDR2 SNEGSKA (reference sequence). CDR3 nucleotides: TGCAGTGCTAGACCGGGACAGGGGTCCGGTCAGCCCCAGCATTTT. It codes for CSARPGQGSGQPQHF.

There are a few counts of this clonotype. The chain uses TRBV20-1 and TRBJ1-1; D possibly corresponds to TRBD1 (6 bases). Germline-derived CDR1 and CDR2 are DFQATT and SNEGSKA (reference sequence). Trimming removed 2 bases at V and 0 bases at J, with 16 bases between. This CDR3 region has 16 residues. CDR3 nucleotides: TGCAGTGCTAGAATCAGGGGTCGATTAATGAACACTGAAGCTTTCTTT. This encodes CSARIRGRLMNTEAFF.

Only a few counts were recorded for this clonotype. The chain is built from TRBV5-5 and TRBJ2-3; D not certain. The CDR3 loop spans 16 amino acids. V gave up 2 bases and J gave up 2 bases, with 15 bases separating them. Per the germline V gene, CDR1 is SGHKS and CDR2 is YYEKEE (reference sequence). The CDR3 reads CASSLGLGFSTDTQYF. The CDR3 DNA reads TGTGCCAGCAGCTTAGGGCTGGGATTTTCCACAGATACGCAGTATTTT.

V gene TRBV19 combines with J gene TRBJ2-5; 11 positions agree with TRBD1. This CDR3 is 15 amino acids long. Germline assignment: CDR1 LNHDA and CDR2 SQIVND (reference sequence). V trimming: 1 base; J trimming: 7 bases; junction bases outside the gene matches: 5. The CDR3 here is CASSIGTGGRGTQYF. As DNA, the CDR3 is TGTGCCAGTAGTATAGGGACAGGGGGCAGGGGGACCCAGTACTTC.

The sample holds one count of this clonotype. V and J are TRBV2 and TRBJ2-7; the match to TRBD2 covers 9 bases. The germline CDR1 and CDR2 sequences are SNHLY and FYNNEI. This CDR3 is 15 amino acids long. Trimming took 7 bases from V and 7 from J; bases not matched to a gene: 14. CDR3 in amino acids: CASIFPAGGYGEQYF. The DNA of the CDR3 is TGTGCCAGCATTTTCCCCGCGGGAGGGTACGGGGAGCAGTACTTC.

The V call is TRBV7-9, the J call TRBJ1-2; 10 nucleotides align to TRBD1. V was clipped by 2 bases and J by 8 bases; unmatched bases: 14. This CDR3 is 17 amino acids long. Germline V gene lookup returns CDR1 SEHNR and CDR2 FQNEAQ (reference sequence). As DNA, the CDR3 is TGTGCCAGCAGCTTAACTAGCGGGACAGGGGTGTCCCGGGGCTACACCTTC. Protein: CASSLTSGTGVSRGYTF.

This clonotype has at least ten counts. The chain is built from TRBV7-2 and TRBJ2-3; no firm D call. The germline V gene has CDR1 SGHTA and CDR2 FQGNSA. The V end was cut by 5 bases, the J end by 10 bases, with 22 bases between. This CDR3 is built from 15 residues. The DNA for the CDR3 is TGTGCCAGCAGCCCCGGCGCGCAGAAAAAAGAAGCGCAGTATTTT. Protein: CASSPGAQKKEAQYF.

The V gene is TRBV28, the J gene TRBJ1-2; TRBD1 is a possible D gene (6 bases). Trimming left V 8 bases short and J 4 bases short, with 17 bases between. Germline CDR1 and CDR2: MDHEN and SYDVKM. This CDR3 comprises 14 residues. CDR3 sequence: CASCGGTFAYGYTF. As DNA, the CDR3 is TGTGCCAGCTGCGGGGGCACCTTCGCCTATGGCTACACCTTC.

In its sample, this clonotype was seen a few times. The chain has TRBV13 and TRBJ2-3; no firm D call. Germline-derived CDR1 and CDR2 are PRHDT and FYEKMQ (reference sequence). Trimming took 2 bases from V and 4 from J, leaving 10 bases between them. This CDR3 contains 14 residues. CDR3 residues: CASSLSGYSDTQYF. The CDR3 DNA follows: TGTGCCAGCAGCTTAAGTGGGTACTCAGATACGCAGTATTTT.

This clonotype came up a few times. V usage is TRBV7-8 and J usage is TRBJ2-5; tentatively, D is TRBD2 (6 bases). Per germline, CDR1 SGHVS and CDR2 FQNEAQ. This CDR3 has 18 residues. Trimming took off 4 bases at V and 3 bases at J, with 24 bases between the two ends. Here the CDR3 reads CASSSQRLGGRVEETQYF. Here the CDR3 DNA reads TGTGCCAGCAGCTCCCAAAGGTTGGGGGGTCGGGTTGAAGAGACCCAGTACTTC.

In DNA form, the CDR3 reads TGTGCCTCAGGAGGCAGATCTATTAACACTGAAGCTTTCTTT. Translating gives CASGGRSINTEAFF. The V call is TRBV30, the J call TRBJ1-1; D is uncertain. There are 14 residues in the CDR3. Trimming took off 7 bases at V and 2 bases at J, with 17 bases between the two ends. Germline CDR1 and CDR2: GTSNPN and SVGIG (reference sequence).

The chain uses TRBV5-1 and TRBJ1-4; maybe TRBD1 (5 bases). Germline CDR1 SGHRS, CDR2 YFSETQ. Trimming stripped 1 base from V and 10 bases from J, with 20 bases between. This CDR3 is built from 16 residues. The CDR3 sequence: CASSLIGTGAGGKLFF. The CDR3 DNA reads TGCGCCAGCAGCTTGATCGGAACTGGGGCAGGAGGAAAACTGTTTTTT.

This chain uses TRBV7-2 with TRBJ2-1; TRBD2 might be the D (6 bases). V lost 4 bases and J 0 bases, leaving 16 bases between the germline ends. The CDR3 is made up of 17 amino acids. The V gene's germline CDR1 is SGHTA and CDR2 FQGNSA. The CDR3, as DNA: TGTGCCAGCAGCTCCCAGCCGGGACTTTCCTCCTACAATGAGCAGTTCTTC. It yields the protein CASSSQPGLSSYNEQFF.

The chain uses TRBV27 and TRBJ1-1; 8 bases fit TRBD1. V lost 1 base, J lost 5 bases, and 9 bases stayed unmatched. The CDR3 is 16 amino acids. CDR1 is MNHEY, CDR2 SMNVEV, per germline (reference sequence). The CDR3 is CASSLYSGQGGTEAFF. CDR3 bases: TGTGCCAGCAGTTTATATTCAGGACAGGGAGGGACTGAAGCTTTCTTT.

This chain joins TRBV5-1 and TRBJ2-3; possible D gene TRBD1, 5 bases. Deletions cut 4 bases from V and 5 bases from J, with 11 bases between. The CDR3 has 13 residues. Germline-derived CDR1 and CDR2 are SGHRS and YFSETQ. CDR3 nucleotide sequence: TGCGCCAGCAGCCAGGGCGCGGTAGATACGCAGTATTTT. Translation gives CASSQGAVDTQYF.

The rearrangement joins TRBV5-4 to TRBJ2-6, with unresolved D. CDR1 is SGHNT and CDR2 is YYREEE in the germline V gene (reference sequence). The CDR3 loop spans 17 amino acids. V lost 5 bases and J lost 0, with 15 bases in between. CDR3 protein: CASRSTIIGSGANVLTF. The CDR3 DNA reads as TGTGCCAGCAGGTCGACAATAATAGGCTCTGGGGCCAACGTCCTGACTTTC.

This clonotype is a singleton in its sample. The rearrangement links TRBV6-5 to TRBJ2-1; TRBD1 is a possible D gene (5 bases). The germline gives CDR1 MNHEY, CDR2 SVGAGI. The CDR3 covers 16 residues. Trimming shortened V by 6 bases and J by 2 bases, and 17 bases separated the two germline ends. As DNA, the CDR3 is TGTGCCAGCAGCGCGAGACAGCCCTCGGCCTACAATGAGCAGTTCTTC. Its translation: CASSARQPSAYNEQFF.

About this clonotype: Given a much more abundant clone one base away, this may be a read error. The J gene is TRBJ2-2, the V gene TRBV7-6; no clear D gene. The CDR3 sequence is 12 residues long. Germline V gives CDR1 SGHVS, CDR2 FNYEAQ. CDR3 bases: TGTCCCAGCAGCCAAGTTGGGGTGGAGCTGTTTTTT. Its translation: CPSSQVGVELFF. The entire variable domain, with the rest obtained from reference TRBV7-6 and TRBJ2-2, is as follows: GAGVSQSPRYKVTKRGQDVALRCDPISGHVSLYWYRQALGQGPEFLTYFNYEAQQDKSGLPNDRFSAERPEGSISTLTIQRTEQRDSAMYRCPSSQVGVELFFGEGSRLTVL.

The chain is built from TRBV19 and TRBJ1-2, with D perhaps matching TRBD1 (5 bases). Germline CDR1 and CDR2: LNHDA and SQIVND (reference sequence). Trimming cost V 6 bases and J 4 bases, with 15 bases left between them. This CDR3 contains 14 residues. DNA of the CDR3: TGTGCCAGTAGCCCCGACAGAGATTTCTATGGCTACACCTTC. This sequence encodes CASSPDRDFYGYTF.

The rearrangement joins TRBV24-1 to TRBJ1-2; 8 bases align to TRBD1. Per the germline V gene, CDR1 is KGHDR and CDR2 is SFDVKD. The CDR3 loop spans 14 amino acids. The V segment lost 3 bases and the J segment 5 bases; nucleotides outside the gene matches: 4. The CDR3 DNA reads as TGTGCCACCAGTGATCCGGGACAGGTTTATGGCTACACCTTC. Translated, it gives CATSDPGQVYGYTF.